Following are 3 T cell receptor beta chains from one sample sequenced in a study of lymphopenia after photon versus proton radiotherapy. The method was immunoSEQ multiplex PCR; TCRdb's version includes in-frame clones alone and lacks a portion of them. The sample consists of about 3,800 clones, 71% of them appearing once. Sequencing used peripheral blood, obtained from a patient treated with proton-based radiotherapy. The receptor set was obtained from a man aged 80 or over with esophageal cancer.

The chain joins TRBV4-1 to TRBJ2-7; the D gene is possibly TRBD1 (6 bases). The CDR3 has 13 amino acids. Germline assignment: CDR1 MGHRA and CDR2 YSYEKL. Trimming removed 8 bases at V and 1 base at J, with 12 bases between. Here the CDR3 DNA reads TGCGCCAGCGTCGGTACAGGGTCCTACGAGCAGTACTTC. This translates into CASVGTGSYEQYF.

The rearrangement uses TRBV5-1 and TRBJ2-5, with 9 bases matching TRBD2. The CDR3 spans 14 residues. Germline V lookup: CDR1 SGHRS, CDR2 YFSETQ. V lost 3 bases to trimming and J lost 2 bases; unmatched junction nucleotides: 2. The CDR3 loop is CASSSTSGQETQYF. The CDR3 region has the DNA TGCGCCAGCAGCTCGACTAGCGGACAAGAGACCCAGTACTTC.

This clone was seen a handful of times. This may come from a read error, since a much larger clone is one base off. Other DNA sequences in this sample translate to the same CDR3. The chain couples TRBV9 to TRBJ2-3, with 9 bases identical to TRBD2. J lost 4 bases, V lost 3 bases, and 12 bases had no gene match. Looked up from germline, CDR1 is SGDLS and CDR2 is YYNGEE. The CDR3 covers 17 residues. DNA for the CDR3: TGTGCCAGCAGCGCGCGCGGGGGGGCGGGCTTAGCAGATACGCAGTATTTT. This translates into CASSARGGAGLADTQYF.